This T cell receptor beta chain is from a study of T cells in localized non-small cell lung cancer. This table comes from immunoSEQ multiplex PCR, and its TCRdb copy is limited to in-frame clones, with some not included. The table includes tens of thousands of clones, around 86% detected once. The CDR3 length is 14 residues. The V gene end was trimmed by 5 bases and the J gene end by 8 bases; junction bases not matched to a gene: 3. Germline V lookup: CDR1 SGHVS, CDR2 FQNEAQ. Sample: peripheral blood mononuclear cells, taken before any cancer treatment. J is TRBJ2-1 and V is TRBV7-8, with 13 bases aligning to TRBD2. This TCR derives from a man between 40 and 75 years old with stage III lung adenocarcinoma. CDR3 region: CASSTSGGAHEQFF. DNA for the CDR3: TGTGCCAGCAGCACTAGCGGGGGGGCCCATGAGCAGTTCTTC.